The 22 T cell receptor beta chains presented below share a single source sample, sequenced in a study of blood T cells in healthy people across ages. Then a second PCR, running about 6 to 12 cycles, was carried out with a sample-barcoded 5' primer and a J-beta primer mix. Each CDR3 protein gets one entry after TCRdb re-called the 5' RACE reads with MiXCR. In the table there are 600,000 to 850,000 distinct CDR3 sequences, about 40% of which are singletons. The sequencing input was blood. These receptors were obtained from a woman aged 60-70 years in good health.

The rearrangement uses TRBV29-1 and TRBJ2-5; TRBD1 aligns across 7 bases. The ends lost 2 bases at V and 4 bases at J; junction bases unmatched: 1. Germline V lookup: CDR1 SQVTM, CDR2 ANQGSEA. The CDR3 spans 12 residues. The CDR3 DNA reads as TGCAGCGTTGAAAACAGGGGAGAGACCCAGTACTTC. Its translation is CSVENRGETQYF.

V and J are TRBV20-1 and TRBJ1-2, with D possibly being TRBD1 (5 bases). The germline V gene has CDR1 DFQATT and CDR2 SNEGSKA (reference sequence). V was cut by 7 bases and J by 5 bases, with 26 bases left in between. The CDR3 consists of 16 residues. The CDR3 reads CSVYAIGDLTGYGYTF. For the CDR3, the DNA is TGCAGTGTGTATGCAATTGGGGACCTGACCGGGTATGGCTACACCTTC.

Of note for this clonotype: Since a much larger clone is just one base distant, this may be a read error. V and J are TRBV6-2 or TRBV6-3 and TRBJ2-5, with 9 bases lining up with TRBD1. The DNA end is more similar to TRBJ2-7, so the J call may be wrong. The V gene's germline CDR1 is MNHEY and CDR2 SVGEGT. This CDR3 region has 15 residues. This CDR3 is CASTIWDRDGYEQYF. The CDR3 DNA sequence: TGTGCCAGCACCATCTGGGACAGGGATGGCTACGAGCAGTACTTC.

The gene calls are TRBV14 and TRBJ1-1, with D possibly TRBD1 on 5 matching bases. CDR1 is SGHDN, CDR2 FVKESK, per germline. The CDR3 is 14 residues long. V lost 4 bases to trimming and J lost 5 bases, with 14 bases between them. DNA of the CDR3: TGTGCCAGCAGCCTGCCGGGGGTGAGGACTGAAGCTTTCTTT. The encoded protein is CASSLPGVRTEAFF.

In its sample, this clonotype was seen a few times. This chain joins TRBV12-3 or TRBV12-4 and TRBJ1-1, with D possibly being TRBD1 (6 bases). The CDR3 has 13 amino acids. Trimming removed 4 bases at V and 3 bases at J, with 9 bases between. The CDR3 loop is CASSWTEDTEAFF. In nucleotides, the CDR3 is TGTGCCAGCAGTTGGACAGAGGACACTGAAGCTTTCTTT.

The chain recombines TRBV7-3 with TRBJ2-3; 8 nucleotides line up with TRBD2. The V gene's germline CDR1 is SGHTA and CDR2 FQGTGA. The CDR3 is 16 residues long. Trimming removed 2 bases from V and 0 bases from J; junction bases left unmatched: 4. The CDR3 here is CASSLYIAGSTDTQYF. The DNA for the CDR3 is TGTGCCAGCAGCTTATATATAGCGGGGAGCACAGATACGCAGTATTTT.

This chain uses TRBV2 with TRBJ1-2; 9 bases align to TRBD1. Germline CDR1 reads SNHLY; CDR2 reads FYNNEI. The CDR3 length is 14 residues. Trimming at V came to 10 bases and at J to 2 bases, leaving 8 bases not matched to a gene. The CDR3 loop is CATTGTGSNYGYTF. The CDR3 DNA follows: TGTGCCACAACCGGGACAGGGTCGAACTATGGCTACACCTTC.

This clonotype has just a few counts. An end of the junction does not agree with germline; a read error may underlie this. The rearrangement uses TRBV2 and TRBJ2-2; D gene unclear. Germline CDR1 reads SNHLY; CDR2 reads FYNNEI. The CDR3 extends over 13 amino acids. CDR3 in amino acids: CASSEENTGELFF. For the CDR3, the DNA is TGTGCCAGCAGCGAAGAGAACACCGGGGAGCTGTTTTTT.

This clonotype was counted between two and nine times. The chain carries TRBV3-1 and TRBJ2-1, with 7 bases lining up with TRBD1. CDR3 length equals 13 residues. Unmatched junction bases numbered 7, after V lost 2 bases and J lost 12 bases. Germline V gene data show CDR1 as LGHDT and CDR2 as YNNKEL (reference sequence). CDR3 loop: CASSQNRDSMQFF. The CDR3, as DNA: TGTGCCAGCAGCCAAAATCGGGACAGTATGCAGTTCTTC.

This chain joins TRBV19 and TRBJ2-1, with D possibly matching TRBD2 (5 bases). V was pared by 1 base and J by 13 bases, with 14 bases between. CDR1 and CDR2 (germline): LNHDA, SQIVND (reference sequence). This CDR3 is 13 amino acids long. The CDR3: CASSIGGVETQFF. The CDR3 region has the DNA TGTGCCAGTAGTATAGGGGGAGTGGAGACCCAGTTCTTC.

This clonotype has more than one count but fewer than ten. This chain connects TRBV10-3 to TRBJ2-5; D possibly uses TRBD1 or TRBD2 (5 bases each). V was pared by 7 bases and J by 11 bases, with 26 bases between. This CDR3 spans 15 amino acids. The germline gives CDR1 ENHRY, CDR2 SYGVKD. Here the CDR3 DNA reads TGTGCCATCATCGGGACGGCCGGCGGTCTAAATGAGCAGTACTTC. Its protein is CAIIGTAGGLNEQYF.

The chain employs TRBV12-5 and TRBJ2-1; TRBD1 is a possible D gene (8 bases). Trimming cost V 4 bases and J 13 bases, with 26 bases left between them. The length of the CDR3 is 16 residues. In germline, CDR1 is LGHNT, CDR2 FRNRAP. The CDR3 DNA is TGTGCTAGTGGTTCGGCTCGAACAGGGGGGGTAGAGACCCAGTTCTTC. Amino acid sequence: CASGSARTGGVETQFF.

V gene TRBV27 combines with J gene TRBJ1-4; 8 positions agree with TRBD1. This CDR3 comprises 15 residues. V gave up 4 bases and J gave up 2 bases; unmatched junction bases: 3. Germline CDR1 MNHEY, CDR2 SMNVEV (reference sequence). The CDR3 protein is CASSSQGATNEKLFF. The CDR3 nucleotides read TGTGCCAGCAGTTCGCAGGGGGCCACTAATGAAAAACTGTTTTTT.

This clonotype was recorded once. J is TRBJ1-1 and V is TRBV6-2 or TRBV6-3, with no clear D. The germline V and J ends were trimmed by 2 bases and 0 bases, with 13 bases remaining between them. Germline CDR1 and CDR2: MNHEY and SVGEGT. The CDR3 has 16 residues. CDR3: CASSYNSIEMNTEAFF. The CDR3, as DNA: TGTGCCAGCAGTTACAACAGCATCGAAATGAACACTGAAGCTTTCTTT.

CDR3 nucleotide sequence: TGTGCCAGCAGTATAATAAATTACGAGCAGTACTTC. This gives the protein CASSIINYEQYF. This sequence joins TRBV28 and TRBJ2-7; D uncertain. Trimming stripped 5 bases from V and 4 bases from J, with 9 bases between. This CDR3 has 12 amino acids. Germline CDR1 is MDHEN and CDR2 is SYDVKM. Variable domain in full (rest from reference TRBV28 and TRBJ2-7): DVKVTQSSRYLVKRTGEKVFLECVQDMDHENMFWYRQDPGLGLRLIYFSYDVKMKEKGDIPEGYSVSREKKERFSLILESASTNQTSMYLCASSIINYEQYFGPGTRLTVT.

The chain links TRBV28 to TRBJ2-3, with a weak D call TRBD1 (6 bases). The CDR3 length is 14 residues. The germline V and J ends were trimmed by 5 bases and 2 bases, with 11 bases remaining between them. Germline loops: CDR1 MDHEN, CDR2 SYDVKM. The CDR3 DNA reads TGTGCCAGCAGTCCTGGACAGATCACAGATACGCAGTATTTT. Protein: CASSPGQITDTQYF. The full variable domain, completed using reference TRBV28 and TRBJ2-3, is DVKVTQSSRYLVKRTGEKVFLECVQDMDHENMFWYRQDPGLGLRLIYFSYDVKMKEKGDIPEGYSVSREKKERFSLILESASTNQTSMYLCASSPGQITDTQYFGPGTRLTVL.

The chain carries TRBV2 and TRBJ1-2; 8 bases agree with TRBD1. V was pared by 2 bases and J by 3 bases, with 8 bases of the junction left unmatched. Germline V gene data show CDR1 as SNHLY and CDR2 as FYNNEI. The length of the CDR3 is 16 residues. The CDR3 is CASSELRDRPDYGYTF. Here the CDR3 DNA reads TGTGCCAGCAGTGAACTGCGGGACAGGCCCGACTATGGCTACACCTTC.

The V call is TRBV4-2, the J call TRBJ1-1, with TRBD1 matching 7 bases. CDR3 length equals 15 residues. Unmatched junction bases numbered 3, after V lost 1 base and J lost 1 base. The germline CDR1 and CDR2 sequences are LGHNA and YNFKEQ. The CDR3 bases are TGTGCCAGCAGCCAAGGAGCAGGGGGGAACACTGAAGCTTTCTTT. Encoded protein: CASSQGAGGNTEAFF.

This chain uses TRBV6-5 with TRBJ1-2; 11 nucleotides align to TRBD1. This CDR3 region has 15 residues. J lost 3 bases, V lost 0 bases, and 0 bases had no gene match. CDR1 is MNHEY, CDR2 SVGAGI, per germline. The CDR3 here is CASSYSGQGDYGYTF. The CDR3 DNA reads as TGTGCCAGCAGTTACTCGGGACAGGGGGACTATGGCTACACCTTC.

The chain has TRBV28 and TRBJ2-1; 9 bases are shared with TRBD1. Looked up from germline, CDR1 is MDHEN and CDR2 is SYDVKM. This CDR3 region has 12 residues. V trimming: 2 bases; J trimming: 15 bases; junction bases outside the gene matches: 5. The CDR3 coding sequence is TGTGCCAGCAGTTTACCGGGACAGGGTTGGTTCTTC. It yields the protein CASSLPGQGWFF.

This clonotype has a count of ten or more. The CDR3 sequence is CASSEGSGGTYEQYF. The CDR3 DNA is TGCGCCAGCAGTGAGGGTAGCGGGGGGACCTACGAGCAGTACTTC. The rearrangement uses TRBV10-1 and TRBJ2-7, with 10 nucleotides matching TRBD2. The CDR3 covers 15 residues. With V trimmed by 2 bases and J by 2 bases, 3 bases remained unmatched. The V gene's germline CDR1 is WNHNN and CDR2 SYGVQD (reference sequence).

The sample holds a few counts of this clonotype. DNA of the CDR3: TGTGCCATCAGTGAAACAGGGGATAGCAATCAGCCCCAGCATTTT. This sequence encodes CAISETGDSNQPQHF. This chain connects TRBV10-3 to TRBJ1-5, with 7 positions matching TRBD1. CDR3 size: 15 residues. In germline, CDR1 is ENHRY, CDR2 SYGVKD. J gave up 0 bases and V 3 bases, and 2 bases lay outside the gene matches.